Shown below are 12 T cell receptor beta chains from a single sample sequenced in a study of blood T cells in healthy people across ages. Next came a second PCR, run for roughly 6 to 11 cycles, which used a sample-barcoded 5' primer along with a J-beta primer mix. TCRdb reanalysed the 5' RACE reads using MiXCR and keeps one entry per CDR3 protein. The sample carries roughly 800,000 distinct CDR3 sequences, about 25% recorded once. These data were also reused for a study on T cells of mothers and their children.

The specimen was blood. The receptors originated from a boy aged 5-17 years in good health.

This clonotype was counted a few times. The gene calls are TRBV6-1 and TRBJ2-5; D possibly corresponds to TRBD1 (5 bases). This CDR3 spans 14 amino acids. Trimming stripped 1 base from V and 7 bases from J, with 13 bases between. The germline gives CDR1 MNHNS, CDR2 SASEGT. The CDR3 DNA reads TGTGCCAGCAGTGAAGTCCAGGGCTGGGGGACCCAGTACTTC. As protein: CASSEVQGWGTQYF.

This clonotype was seen more than once but under ten times. The V call is TRBV7-9, the J call TRBJ1-2, with 7 positions matching TRBD1. The ends lost 3 bases at V and 8 bases at J; junction bases unmatched: 12. From germline, CDR1 is SEHNR and CDR2 FQNEAQ (reference sequence). The CDR3 totals 15 residues. The CDR3 sequence is CASSFQNRGLDGYTF. The CDR3 DNA reads TGTGCCAGCAGCTTCCAAAACAGGGGTTTAGACGGCTACACCTTC.

J is TRBJ1-4 and V is TRBV7-9, with TRBD1 matching over 8 bases. The CDR3 length is 15 residues. V gave up 5 bases and J gave up 8 bases; unmatched junction bases: 10. Germline V gene lookup returns CDR1 SEHNR and CDR2 FQNEAQ (reference sequence). DNA for the CDR3: TGTGCCAGCAGCACTCGGACAGGGCCGGGAGAAAAACTGTTTTTT. As protein: CASSTRTGPGEKLFF.

The table lists this clonotype with a few counts. The V and J genes are TRBV2 and TRBJ2-2, with D tentatively TRBD1 (6 bases). Germline CDR1 and CDR2: SNHLY and FYNNEI. V lost 5 bases and J 6 bases, leaving 13 bases between the germline ends. The CDR3 spans 14 residues. CDR3 DNA: TGTGCCAGCAGTTATGCGACAGGATCCGGGGAGCTGTTTTTT. Translating gives CASSYATGSGELFF.

About this clonotype itself: The junction departs from germline at one end; a sequencing error may be responsible. The chain couples TRBV11-2 to TRBJ2-1, with TRBD2 matching over 7 bases. The CDR3 totals 16 residues. CDR1 SGHAT and CDR2 FQNNGV come from the germline V gene. CDR3 DNA sequence: TGTGCCAGCAGCCTTGGCGGGGGACGCTCCTACAATGAGCACTTCTTC. It translates to CASSLGGGRSYNEHFF.

This chain uses TRBV20-1 with TRBJ2-2; D not certain. This CDR3 region has 13 residues. Germline V gives CDR1 DFQATT, CDR2 SNEGSKA (reference sequence). Trimming removed 5 bases from V and 2 bases from J, with 9 bases in between. The CDR3 sequence: CSAGQANTGELFF. CDR3 DNA sequence: TGCAGTGCTGGCCAGGCTAACACCGGGGAGCTGTTTTTT.

The chain is built from TRBV5-1 and TRBJ1-5; possible D gene TRBD1, 6 bases. The CDR3 runs to 16 residues. V dropped 5 bases and J dropped 3 bases, with 18 bases sitting between them. From germline, CDR1 is SGHRS and CDR2 YFSETQ. The CDR3 DNA reads TGCGCCAGCAGTTTTAGTCCCAGGGGAGACAATCAGCCCCAGCATTTT. Encoded protein: CASSFSPRGDNQPQHF.

The chain links TRBV20-1 to TRBJ1-2, with 8 positions matching TRBD1. Per germline, CDR1 DFQATT and CDR2 SNEGSKA (reference sequence). The ends lost 6 bases at V and 7 bases at J; junction bases unmatched: 13. The CDR3 runs 14 residues. The chain's CDR3 is CSAKATDRGSGYTF. In nucleotides, the CDR3 is TGCAGTGCCAAGGCTACCGACAGGGGCAGTGGCTACACCTTC.

This clonotype was picked up a small number of times. This chain links TRBV27 with TRBJ2-1; 8 nucleotides agree with TRBD2. V dropped 4 bases and J dropped 9; count of bases not matched to a gene: 5. This CDR3 region has 13 residues. The germline V gene has CDR1 MNHEY and CDR2 SMNVEV (reference sequence). The DNA for the CDR3 is TGTGCCAGCAGTTCCTTAGCGGGAATTGAGCAGTTCTTC. This gives the protein CASSSLAGIEQFF.

The chain employs TRBV5-1 and TRBJ2-5; tentative D call: TRBD2 (6 bases). Near its end, the DNA agrees better with TRBJ2-1, so the J call may be wrong. CDR1 and CDR2 from the germline V gene are SGHRS and YFSETQ. The CDR3 is 12 amino acids. CDR3 sequence reads: CASREGVGEQFF. CDR3 DNA: TGCGCCAGCAGGGAGGGAGTTGGCGAGCAGTTCTTC.

This sequence joins TRBV29-1 and TRBJ2-3; the match to TRBD1 covers 7 bases. The germline V gene has CDR1 SQVTM and CDR2 ANQGSEA. With 6 bases clipped from V and 2 bases from J, the junction kept 11 bases outside the gene matches. The CDR3 totals 15 residues. CDR3 DNA sequence: TGCAGCGTCGCCCGGGACAGCGGAGTCACAGATACGCAGTATTTT. This sequence encodes CSVARDSGVTDTQYF.

The chain employs TRBV15 and TRBJ2-5; 8 positions match TRBD1. The DNA matches TRBJ2-1 better at its end, which makes the J call doubtful. This CDR3 region has 16 residues. Germline-derived CDR1 and CDR2 are LNHNV and YYDKDF (reference sequence). The CDR3 bases are TGTGCCACCAGCAATCCTGCCCGGGACAGGAGAGATGAGCAGTTCTTC. Translated, it gives CATSNPARDRRDEQFF.